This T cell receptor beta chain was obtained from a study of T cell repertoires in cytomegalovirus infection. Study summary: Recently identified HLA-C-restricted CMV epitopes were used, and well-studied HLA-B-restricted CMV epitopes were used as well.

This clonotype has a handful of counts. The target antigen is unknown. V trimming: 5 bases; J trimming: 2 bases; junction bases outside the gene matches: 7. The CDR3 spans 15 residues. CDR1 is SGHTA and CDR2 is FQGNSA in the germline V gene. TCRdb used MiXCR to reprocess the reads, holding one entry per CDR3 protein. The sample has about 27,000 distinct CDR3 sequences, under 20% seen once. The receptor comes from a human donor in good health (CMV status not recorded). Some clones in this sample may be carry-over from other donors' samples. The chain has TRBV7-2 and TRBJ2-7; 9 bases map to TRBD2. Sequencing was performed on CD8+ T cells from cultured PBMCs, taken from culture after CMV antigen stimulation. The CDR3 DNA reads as TGTGCCAGCAGCCGAGGGACTAGCCAAACCTACGAGCAGTACTTC. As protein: CASSRGTSQTYEQYF.